The clone carrying this TCR beta chain was observed a few times. The target antigen is unknown. These data originate in a study of T cells in Graves' hyperthyroidism and ophthalmopathy. Broader study findings: From stable hyperthyroidism, ophthalmopathy was set apart by a 13 V-J model. Also found in blood were most expanded thyroid clonotypes above 0.001.

CDR3 length: 15 residues. V lost 0 bases and J 7 bases, leaving 14 bases between the germline ends. CDR1 and CDR2 from the germline V gene are SGDLS and YYNGEE. RNA transcripts provided the source from which TCR beta CDR3 regions were amplified. The TCR CDR3 was amplified in a first-round RT-PCR using the HTBI primer set. Via MiXCR, TCRdb re-called the multiplex PCR reads, giving one row per CDR3 protein. The data contain hundreds of thousands of distinct CDR3 sequences, around 13% of them seen just once; the ten biggest clones take up roughly 10%. Absence of ophthalmopathy progression within 18 months defined stable Graves' hyperthyroidism.

The clonotype comes from a woman aged 18-29 years with Graves' hyperthyroidism. The specimen was blood. V is TRBV9 and J is TRBJ2-1; D unresolved. The CDR3 loop reads CASSVGGEPRNEQFF. CDR3 bases: TGTGCCAGCAGCGTAGGTGGGGAACCTCGGAATGAGCAGTTCTTC.